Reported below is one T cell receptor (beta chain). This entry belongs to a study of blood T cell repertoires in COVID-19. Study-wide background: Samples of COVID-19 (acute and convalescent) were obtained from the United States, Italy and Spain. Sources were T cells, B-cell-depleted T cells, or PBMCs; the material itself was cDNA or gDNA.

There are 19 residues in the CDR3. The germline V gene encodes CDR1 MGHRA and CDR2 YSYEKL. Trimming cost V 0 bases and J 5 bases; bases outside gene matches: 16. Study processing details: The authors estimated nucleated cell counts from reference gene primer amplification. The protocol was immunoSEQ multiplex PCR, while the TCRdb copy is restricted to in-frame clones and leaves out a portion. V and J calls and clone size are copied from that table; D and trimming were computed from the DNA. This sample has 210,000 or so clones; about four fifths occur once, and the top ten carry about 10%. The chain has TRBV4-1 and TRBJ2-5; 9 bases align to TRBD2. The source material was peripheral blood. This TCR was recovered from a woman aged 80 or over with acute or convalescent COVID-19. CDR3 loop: CASSQEWQAGGPVSETQYF. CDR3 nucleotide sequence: TGCGCCAGCAGCCAAGAATGGCAGGCGGGGGGGCCAGTTTCGGAGACCCAGTACTTC.